One and the same sample provided the 17 T cell receptor beta chains below, sequenced in a study of T cells expressing NK-cell markers. TCRdb reprocessed the 5' RACE reads and reports one entry per CDR3 protein, with no DNA. Found here are about 260,000 distinct CDR3 sequences; the top ten clones hold 0.39%. Sequencing was performed on blood T cells: a sorted CD56 or NKG2C T cell subset, CD4+ or CD8+ T cells, or bulk PBMC T cells (not recorded which). The source of these receptors is a man aged 18 to 35 in good health.

This rearrangement joins TRBV24-1 to TRBJ1-5; TCRdb outputs TRBD1, but without DNA this stays unchecked. The CDR3 has 16 amino acids. Germline V gives CDR1 KGHDR, CDR2 SFDVKD. CDR3 region: CVTSDPNRSGNQPQHF.

The chain is built from TRBV24-1 and TRBJ1-1; there is no DNA to check the TCRdb D call of TRBD1. Germline V gene lookup returns CDR1 KGHDR and CDR2 SFDVKD. The CDR3 extends over 14 amino acids. The CDR3 loop is CATSPQGRNTEAFF.

V is TRBV25-1 and J is TRBJ1-2. CDR3 size: 16 residues. Germline CDR1 reads MGHDK; CDR2 reads SYGVNS. The CDR3 is CASSESRGAVHYGYTF.

The chain is built from TRBV6-1 and TRBJ1-3; as DNA is missing, the TRBD1 call by TCRdb cannot be tested. The germline V gene encodes CDR1 MNHNS and CDR2 SASEGT. This CDR3 region has 16 residues. The CDR3 protein is CASSHARKDSGNTIYF.

V is TRBV20-1 and J is TRBJ2-3; the TRBD2 assignment by TCRdb is unverifiable without DNA. The CDR3 is made up of 13 amino acids. CDR1 is DFQATT and CDR2 is SNEGSKA in the germline V gene (reference sequence). The CDR3 reads CSAVGGKADTQYF.

The gene calls are TRBV29-1 and TRBJ1-4. Germline assignment: CDR1 SQVTM and CDR2 ANQGSEA. This CDR3 has 14 residues. The CDR3 spells CSVESTSTNEKLFF.

The chain carries TRBV5-4 and TRBJ2-3. The CDR3 covers 15 residues. Germline assignment: CDR1 SGHNT and CDR2 YYREEE (reference sequence). CDR3 sequence: CASSLVGSAGDTQYF.

V is TRBV6-1 and J is TRBJ1-1; the D call from TCRdb, TRBD1, cannot be confirmed without DNA. This CDR3 region has 14 residues. Germline CDR1 reads MNHNS; CDR2 reads SASEGT. CDR3 sequence reads: CASSARGVGTEAFF.

This sequence joins TRBV10-3 and TRBJ2-1; TCRdb's D gene call, TRBD1, goes unchecked for lack of DNA. Germline V gene data show CDR1 as ENHRY and CDR2 as SYGVKD. The CDR3 length is 14 residues. CDR3 in amino acids: CATAGLGERNEQFF.

J is TRBJ2-5 and V is TRBV7-2; no DNA is available, so the TRBD1 call from TCRdb remains unchecked. This CDR3 is 14 amino acids long. Germline CDR1 is SGHTA and CDR2 is FQGNSA. This CDR3 reads CASSQRTMIETQYF. Based on the CDR3 plus reference TRBV7-2 and TRBJ2-5, the full variable domain is GAGVSQSPSNKVTEKGKDVELRCDPISGHTALYWYRQSLGQGLEFLIYFQGNSAPDKSGLPSDRFSAERTGGSVSTLTIQRTQQEDSAVYLCASSQRTMIETQYFGPGTRLLVL.

The chain carries TRBV3-1 and TRBJ1-1; the TCRdb D gene call, TRBD1, has no DNA to confirm it. Per the germline V gene, CDR1 is LGHDT and CDR2 is YNNKEL (reference sequence). The CDR3 consists of 13 residues. The chain's CDR3 is CASSSDRFTEAFF.

The V gene is TRBV6-5, the J gene TRBJ2-2; without DNA, the TCRdb call of TRBD2 cannot be checked. Per germline, CDR1 MNHEY and CDR2 SVGAGI. The CDR3 consists of 16 residues. CDR3 region: CASSPLGLAGTGELFF.

The chain has TRBV5-4 and TRBJ2-1; there is no DNA to check the TCRdb D call of TRBD1. CDR3 length: 14 residues. Germline V lookup: CDR1 SGHNT, CDR2 YYREEE (reference sequence). The CDR3 here is CASSLMAGINEQFF.

V usage is TRBV4-2 and J usage is TRBJ2-7; TCRdb returns TRBD2, unconfirmable since there is no DNA. Germline V gene data show CDR1 as LGHNA and CDR2 as YNFKEQ. The CDR3 length is 16 residues. CDR3 in amino acids: CASSQVTASDSYEQYF.

The chain is built from TRBV5-6 and TRBJ2-7; TCRdb reports TRBD1, a call that lacks DNA to check it against. The CDR3 is made up of 14 amino acids. Germline CDR1 SGHDT, CDR2 YYEEEE. This chain's CDR3 is CASSLQGEFYEQYF.

The rearrangement uses TRBV20-1 and TRBJ1-5. This CDR3 comprises 16 residues. CDR1 and CDR2 (germline): DFQATT, SNEGSKA (reference sequence). This CDR3 is CSARDRRLNSNQPQHF.

The chain couples TRBV20-1 to TRBJ1-5. The V gene's germline CDR1 is DFQATT and CDR2 SNEGSKA (reference sequence). This CDR3 comprises 12 residues. This CDR3 is CSARRRLQPQHF.